The 21 T cell receptor beta chains listed next were all sequenced from one sample in a study of T-cell memory formation after mild COVID-19. In TCRdb, the 5' RACE reads were re-called with MiXCR into one record per CDR3 protein. Of some 450,000 distinct CDR3 sequences in the sample, 20% were seen once. Input material: PBMCs or a T cell subset sorted from them (not recorded which). The origin of the receptors is an adult woman who had mild COVID-19 (a few samples of this study predate the infection). Cell type and time point are not known.

The rearrangement links TRBV6-6 to TRBJ1-2, with D perhaps matching TRBD1 (5 bases). The ends were cut back, 7 bases at V and 2 bases at J, with 20 bases in the middle. CDR1 and CDR2 from the germline V gene are MNHNY and SVGAGI (reference sequence). The CDR3 contains 16 residues. The CDR3 DNA sequence: TGTGCCAGCACTCCAGGTTCAGGGATCCTAAACTATGGCTACACCTTC. This translates into CASTPGSGILNYGYTF.

This rearrangement joins TRBV29-1 to TRBJ2-5; 8 positions agree with TRBD1. This CDR3 region has 13 residues. The germline V gene encodes CDR1 SQVTM and CDR2 ANQGSEA. Trimming removed 7 bases from V and 3 bases from J; junction bases left unmatched: 7. CDR3 DNA sequence: TGCAGCGCTACGGACAGGGCCAAAGAGACCCAGTACTTC. This codes for CSATDRAKETQYF.

The rearrangement links TRBV5-1 to TRBJ2-2; no definite D call. This CDR3 region has 18 residues. Germline-derived CDR1 and CDR2 are SGHRS and YFSETQ. V was clipped by 2 bases and J by 2 bases, with 19 bases between them. The CDR3 sequence: CASSFSTSWQENTGELFF. In DNA form, the CDR3 reads TGCGCCAGCAGCTTCTCTACGTCGTGGCAGGAAAACACCGGGGAGCTGTTTTTT.

The V and J genes are TRBV7-9 and TRBJ1-1, with D possibly being TRBD1 (5 bases). Germline V gene sequence: CDR1 SEHNR, CDR2 FQNEAQ (reference sequence). This CDR3 is 12 amino acids long. The V end lost 6 bases, the J end lost 5 bases, and 10 bases lay between the germline ends. DNA for the CDR3: TGTGCCAGCAGGAGGGGTGAGACTGAAGCTTTCTTT. It translates to CASRRGETEAFF.

The table lists this clonotype with a few counts. J is TRBJ1-5 and V is TRBV7-2, with a tentative D call TRBD1 (6 bases). The V and J ends lost 4 bases and 1 base respectively, with 17 bases between them. CDR1 and CDR2 from the germline V gene are SGHTA and FQGNSA. This CDR3 spans 17 amino acids. The CDR3 is CASSSGHLQSSNQPQHF. CDR3 DNA: TGTGCCAGCAGCTCGGGACATCTGCAGTCGAGCAATCAGCCCCAGCATTTT.

This chain uses TRBV12-3 or TRBV12-4 with TRBJ1-2, with TRBD1 identical over 12 bases. J was trimmed by 3 bases and V by 6 bases; bases with no gene match: 11. This CDR3 spans 17 amino acids. The CDR3 spells CASRRVGTGGSDYGYTF. The DNA of the CDR3 is TGTGCCAGCAGGAGAGTCGGGACAGGGGGCTCGGACTATGGCTACACCTTC.

This clonotype was seen repeatedly, ten times or more. The chain has TRBV12-3 or TRBV12-4 and TRBJ2-7; D gene ambiguous. This CDR3 is 13 amino acids long. Trimming took off 1 base at V and 5 bases at J, with 9 bases between the two ends. The CDR3 loop reads CASSLGENDEQYF. The CDR3 DNA sequence: TGTGCCAGCAGTTTAGGGGAAAATGACGAGCAGTACTTC.

This clonotype was observed a few times. V gene TRBV9 combines with J gene TRBJ2-7; 14 bases fit TRBD2. The CDR3 is 18 amino acids. Germline V gene lookup returns CDR1 SGDLS and CDR2 YYNGEE. The V gene end was trimmed by 4 bases and the J gene end by 3 bases; junction bases not matched to a gene: 12. The CDR3 bases are TGTGCCAGCAGCTCGAGTCCCCGGACTAGCGGGGGGAACTACGAGCAGTACTTC. It codes for CASSSSPRTSGGNYEQYF.

This clonotype occurred a few times. This rearrangement joins TRBV7-8 to TRBJ2-6; weak D call: TRBD1 (6 bases). Germline V CDR1 and CDR2: SGHVS, FQNEAQ. The CDR3 consists of 17 residues. V gave up 7 bases and J gave up 0 bases, with 16 bases separating them. CDR3 protein: CASTPQGSVSGANVLTF. CDR3 nucleotides: TGTGCCAGCACCCCCCAGGGGTCGGTCTCTGGGGCCAACGTCCTGACTTTC.

This clonotype was observed a few times. This sequence joins TRBV7-9 and TRBJ1-1; D unresolved. Germline CDR1 is SEHNR and CDR2 is FQNEAQ (reference sequence). Trimming left V 1 base short and J 6 bases short, with 6 bases between. The CDR3 is 12 amino acids. The chain's CDR3 is CASSLGSAEAFF. The DNA for the CDR3 is TGTGCCAGCAGCTTAGGTAGCGCTGAAGCTTTCTTT.

This clonotype occurred a few times. The chain couples TRBV25-1 to TRBJ1-3; TRBD1 matches at 7 bases. Losses at the gene ends were 6 bases for V and 4 bases for J; bases not matched to a gene: 6. This CDR3 comprises 14 residues. Looked up from germline, CDR1 is MGHDK and CDR2 is SYGVNS. The DNA of the CDR3 is TGTGCCAGCAGCGGGGGACAGTCCGGAAACACCATATATTTT. It translates to CASSGGQSGNTIYF.

This clonotype was seen more than once but under ten times. This sequence joins TRBV12-3 or TRBV12-4 and TRBJ1-6, with TRBD1 matching over 7 bases. V lost 6 bases to trimming and J lost 7 bases; unmatched junction nucleotides: 6. The CDR3 contains 14 residues. This chain's CDR3 is CASRKGTANSPLHF. CDR3 in DNA: TGTGCCAGCAGAAAGGGGACAGCCAATTCACCCCTCCACTTT.

This clonotype occurred a few times. This sequence joins TRBV7-8 and TRBJ2-5; D call uncertain. The CDR3 spans 15 residues. In germline, CDR1 is SGHVS, CDR2 FQNEAQ. V lost 1 base and J 5 bases, leaving 14 bases between the germline ends. CDR3 in DNA: TGTGCCAGCAGCTTAGAAGCTAACCAACGGGAGACCCAGTACTTC. Translating gives CASSLEANQRETQYF. Full variable domain (rest looked up from reference TRBV7-8 and TRBJ2-5): GAGVSQSPRYKVAKRGQDVALRCDPISGHVSLFWYQQALGQGPEFLTYFQNEAQLDKSGLPSDRFFAERPEGSVSTLKIQRTQQEDSAVYLCASSLEANQRETQYFGPGTRLLVL.

The chain carries TRBV20-1 and TRBJ2-3, with 7 bases matching TRBD2. The germline V gene has CDR1 DFQATT and CDR2 SNEGSKA (reference sequence). This CDR3 spans 16 amino acids. The junction had 13 bases not matched to a gene; V was cut back by 3 bases and J by 4 bases. The CDR3 loop is CSASEAGREDADTQYF. DNA for the CDR3: TGCAGTGCTAGTGAGGCCGGACGGGAGGATGCAGATACGCAGTATTTT.

This clonotype was counted between two and nine times. The rearrangement joins TRBV5-1 to TRBJ2-2; the D is unclear. V dropped 1 base and J dropped 0 bases, with 10 bases sitting between them. Looked up from germline, CDR1 is SGHRS and CDR2 is YFSETQ. CDR3 length: 16 amino acids. The CDR3 DNA reads as TGCGCCAGCAGCTTGTTCTCCACTCCGAACACCGGGGAGCTGTTTTTT. Its protein product is CASSLFSTPNTGELFF.

This clonotype was observed a handful of times. This sequence joins TRBV5-1 and TRBJ2-3; no firm D call. The germline V gene has CDR1 SGHRS and CDR2 YFSETQ. V was clipped by 5 bases and J by 1 base, with 14 bases between them. The CDR3 has 15 residues. This chain's CDR3 is CASSSVGPGTDTQYF. The CDR3 DNA reads as TGCGCCAGCAGTTCTGTTGGACCCGGCACAGATACGCAGTATTTT.

This chain links TRBV4-1 with TRBJ2-7, with D possibly being TRBD1 or TRBD2 (5 bases each). Germline CDR1 reads MGHRA; CDR2 reads YSYEKL. V lost 0 bases and J 3 bases, leaving 15 bases between the germline ends. CDR3 length: 16 residues. CDR3 coding DNA: TGCGCCAGCAGCCAAGAGTCGGCAGGGAGTAACTACGAGCAGTACTTC. This encodes CASSQESAGSNYEQYF.

The chain carries TRBV24-1 and TRBJ2-1; 7 bases are shared with TRBD2. Germline assignment: CDR1 KGHDR and CDR2 SFDVKD. This CDR3 is 14 amino acids long. V shed 7 bases, J shed 6 bases, and the junction held 8 bases outside the gene matches. DNA for the CDR3: TGTGCCACCAGCCGGGAGGACGGTATCAATGAGCAGTTCTTC. Its protein is CATSREDGINEQFF.

In this sample, this clonotype turned up a few times. The chain joins TRBV5-1 to TRBJ1-1; maybe TRBD1 (6 bases). Germline V lookup: CDR1 SGHRS, CDR2 YFSETQ. V was trimmed by 3 bases and J by 1 base, leaving 13 bases between them. CDR3 length: 15 amino acids. CDR3 residues: CASSSKDSSNTEAFF. Here the CDR3 DNA reads TGCGCCAGCAGCTCTAAGGACAGTTCGAACACTGAAGCTTTCTTT.

The J gene is TRBJ2-1, the V gene TRBV24-1; D is ambiguous. V lost 6 bases and J 5 bases, leaving 19 bases between the germline ends. CDR3 size: 16 residues. In germline, CDR1 is KGHDR, CDR2 SFDVKD. The CDR3 DNA is TGTGCCACCAGTACCATTAAGTCTCCCGACCACAATGAGCAGTTCTTC. Its protein product is CATSTIKSPDHNEQFF.

The CDR3 sequence: CASSERFILAGGEQFF. For the CDR3, the DNA is TGTGCCAGCAGTGAACGTTTTATTCTAGCGGGTGGTGAGCAGTTCTTC. The V gene is TRBV25-1, the J gene TRBJ2-1, with 8 bases that match TRBD2. The germline V gene has CDR1 MGHDK and CDR2 SYGVNS. Trimming at V came to 2 bases and at J to 9 bases, leaving 12 bases not matched to a gene. The CDR3 has 16 amino acids.